This is a list of T cell receptor beta chains from one sample in a study of OX40 agonist ivuxolimab in advanced cancers. Data came from immunoSEQ multiplex PCR; TCRdb stores just in-frame clones and leaves some out. The repertoire consists of 65,000 to 95,000 clones, with approximately 84% occurring once and the leading ten covering over 2%. This sample comprised CD4+ or CD8+ T cells sorted from blood, obtained in a trial of the OX40 agonist ivuxolimab. Every receptor here comes from an adult with an advanced solid tumor such as melanoma, head and neck, liver or kidney cancer. CDR3s include the opening cysteine and the closing phenylalanine or tryptophan. The D gene is left open where the match is weak. The size field is filled for only some rows; it gives once, few, many or a size class.

cdr3_nt cdr3_aa j_call v_call clone_size d_call
TGTGCCAGCAGCCAAGGTCCAGCTCCCGACAATGAGCAGTTCTTC CASSQGPAPDNEQFF TRBJ2-1 TRBV4-2 NA NA
TGTGCCAGCTCACCCGGGCCCACAGACTCGTTCTTC CASSPGPTDSFF TRBJ2-1 TRBV18 NA NA
TGTGCCAGCAGCTCTGCGGGACAGGGATGGTACGAGCAGTACTTC CASSSAGQGWYEQYF TRBJ2-7 TRBV6-5 NA TRBD1
TGTGCCAGCAGCTCTAGCGGATCCAGCACAGATACGCAGTATTTT CASSSSGSSTDTQYF TRBJ2-3 TRBV6-5 NA TRBD2
TGTGCCAGCAGCTCACCTCAGGGGAACTATGGCTACACCTTC CASSSPQGNYGYTF TRBJ1-2 TRBV7-2 NA NA
TGCGCCAGCAGTCAATCGCAGGACAAGGCCCATCAGCCCCAGCATTTT CASSQSQDKAHQPQHF TRBJ1-5 TRBV23-1 NA NA
TGTGCCAGCAGTTTGACTGGCACAGATACGCAGTATTTT CASSLTGTDTQYF TRBJ2-3 TRBV7-7 NA NA
TGTGCCAGCAGTGACATTAAAACTGGAAACACCATATATTTT CASSDIKTGNTIYF TRBJ1-3 TRBV6-4 NA NA
TGTGCTAGTGGTTTGACCTCCCCGGGACGGAGAATGAACACTGAAGCTTTCTTT CASGLTSPGRRMNTEAFF TRBJ1-1 TRBV12-5 many NA
TGTGCCAGCAGCTCGACAGGGCGCAATGAAAAACTGTTTTTT CASSSTGRNEKLFF TRBJ1-4 TRBV13 NA TRBD1
TGTGCCAGCAGTTACGGGGATGGAAGCAATCAGCCCCAGCATTTT CASSYGDGSNQPQHF TRBJ1-5 TRBV6-6 NA NA
TGTGCCAGCAGCCCCGGCTCGTTGGGGAATCAGCCCCAGCATTTT CASSPGSLGNQPQHF TRBJ1-5 TRBV27 NA NA
TGCAGCGCGCGAAGCGGGCCCAATGAGCAGTTCTTC CSARSGPNEQFF TRBJ2-1 TRBV29-1 NA NA
TGTGCCAGCAGCCCCAAAGTGAGGCAGGGCAACATTCAGTACTTC CASSPKVRQGNIQYF TRBJ2-4 TRBV7-9 few NA
TGCGCCAGCAGCCAAGGGGGGTTTTCGAGAAATGAGCAGTTCTTC CASSQGGFSRNEQFF TRBJ2-1 TRBV4-3 NA NA
TGTGCCAGCAGACGACAGGGTCAAGAGACCCAGTACTTC CASRRQGQETQYF TRBJ2-5 TRBV28 few TRBD1
TGTGCCAGCAGTTTATGGGGGGGCCCCACAACTAATGAAAAACTGTTTTTT CASSLWGGPTTNEKLFF TRBJ1-4 TRBV27 NA NA
TGTGCCAGCAGCTTAAATGGACTCGCCAATGAGCAGTTCTTC CASSLNGLANEQFF TRBJ2-1 TRBV11-2 NA NA
TGCAGCGTTCGACAGTACAATGAGCAGTTCTTC CSVRQYNEQFF TRBJ2-1 TRBV29-1 NA NA
TGTGCCAGCAGTTTAAAGGGAGGGACCTACGAGCAGTACTTC CASSLKGGTYEQYF TRBJ2-7 TRBV27 NA TRBD2
TGTGCCAGCAGTTTATTAGGGAACTATGGCTACACCTTC CASSLLGNYGYTF TRBJ1-2 TRBV28 NA NA
TGTGCCAGCAGCCAGAGAGGACAGGGGCACGGACTCTATGGCTACACCTTC CASSQRGQGHGLYGYTF TRBJ1-2 TRBV16 NA TRBD1
TGTGCCAGCAGCTTGGGGACAGGGAACACTGAAGCTTTCTTT CASSLGTGNTEAFF TRBJ1-1 TRBV7-6 once TRBD1
TGTGCCAGCAGGATGAGATTTACCTCGGAAAAACTGTTTTTT CASRMRFTSEKLFF TRBJ1-4 TRBV27 few NA
TGTGCCTGGACAACTGGGGCCAACGTCCTGACTTTC CAWTTGANVLTF TRBJ2-6 TRBV30 NA NA
TGCGCCAGCAGCTTAGGGCTAGCGGGGATGGAGGAGACCCAGTACTTC CASSLGLAGMEETQYF TRBJ2-5 TRBV5-1 NA TRBD2
TGTGCCAGCAGCTTAGGGGGGCAAGAGACCCAGTACTTC CASSLGGQETQYF TRBJ2-5 TRBV11-3 NA NA
TGTGCCAGCAGCATCGGGGCGACCATTAATCAGCCCCAGCATTTT CASSIGATINQPQHF TRBJ1-5 TRBV7-2 NA NA
TGTGCCAGCAGTTTATCCCGGAGGCAGGAGGGGAGTGGGGCTTTCTTT CASSLSRRQEGSGAFF TRBJ1-1 TRBV28 few NA
TGTGCCAGCTGGGACAGCTCTGGAAACACCATATATTTT CASWDSSGNTIYF TRBJ1-3 TRBV6-1 NA TRBD1
TGTGCCAGCAGAACTGCCGGGACTAGCGGGCCTAGGGATGAGCAGTTCTTC CASRTAGTSGPRDEQFF TRBJ2-1 TRBV5-6 few TRBD2
TGTGCCAGCAGACCTGAGACAGGGGTGAACACTGAAGCTTTCTTT CASRPETGVNTEAFF TRBJ1-1 TRBV28 once TRBD1
TGTGCCTGGAACATACGGGGTTCTGGGGCCAACGTCCTGACTTTC CAWNIRGSGANVLTF TRBJ2-6 TRBV30 NA NA
TGCGCCAGCAAGGGCGCTGGGGACCCGAGAAATTCACCCCTCCACTTT CASKGAGDPRNSPLHF TRBJ1-6 TRBV5-1 NA NA
TGCAGCGTTGATAGGCGGTTGAACACTGAAGCTTTCTTT CSVDRRLNTEAFF TRBJ1-1 TRBV29-1 NA NA
TGTGCCAGCAGCTTATTCTCGGGGAACACCGGGGAGCTGTTTTTT CASSLFSGNTGELFF TRBJ2-2 TRBV7-3 NA NA
TGTGCCAGCTCACCATACGTGAACGGGGATACGCAGTATTTT CASSPYVNGDTQYF TRBJ2-3 TRBV18 NA NA
TGTGCCAGCAGCCAAGATCAATCCGTACCTCTGTTGTTCTTC CASSQDQSVPLLFF TRBJ2-1 TRBV4-2 NA NA
TGTGCCAGCAGCCCCCGGGGGGACACAGATACGCAGTATTTT CASSPRGDTDTQYF TRBJ2-3 TRBV11-2 NA TRBD2
TGTGCCAGCTCACCAGGGGTCAATCAGCCCCAGCATTTT CASSPGVNQPQHF TRBJ1-5 TRBV18 NA NA
TGCGCCAGCAGCCACCCGGGACTAGACGCTGAGCAGTTCTTC CASSHPGLDAEQFF TRBJ2-1 TRBV4-3 few TRBD2
TGTGCCAGCAGCTCGAGAGACAGGGGGCTCGGCTACACCTTC CASSSRDRGLGYTF TRBJ1-2 TRBV7-2 few TRBD1
TGCAGCGTTGATCCTCCGTTAGGCACAGATACGCAGTATTTT CSVDPPLGTDTQYF TRBJ2-3 TRBV29-1 NA NA
TGTGCCAGCAGTTTTGTAGGCTACGAGCAGTACTTC CASSFVGYEQYF TRBJ2-7 TRBV28 NA NA
TGTGCCAGCAGGTCTGCGCAGGGGCTCAAATATGAGCAGTTCTTC CASRSAQGLKYEQFF TRBJ2-1 TRBV6-6 NA NA
TGTGCCAGCAGTTTGCAGAGGGGATTCCACGAGCAGTACTTC CASSLQRGFHEQYF TRBJ2-7 TRBV27 NA NA
TGTGCCAGCAGTTACCTTCTCGAAACAGATACGCAGTATTTT CASSYLLETDTQYF TRBJ2-3 TRBV6-5 NA NA
TGTGCCTGGATTTCGGGACGTATGAACACTGAAGCTTTCTTT CAWISGRMNTEAFF TRBJ1-1 TRBV30 few NA
TGTGCCAGCAGCGTAGAGGGTGGGGCCTACAATGAGCAGTTCTTC CASSVEGGAYNEQFF TRBJ2-1 TRBV9 NA NA
TGTGCCAGCACCATAACCTTGGGAACCGGGGAGCTGTTTTTT CASTITLGTGELFF TRBJ2-2 TRBV6-6 NA NA
TGTGCCAGCAGTCCTACCGGGGGTTACTATGGCTACACCTTC CASSPTGGYYGYTF TRBJ1-2 TRBV27 NA NA
TGCGCCAGCAGATGGACTAGCGGGGGGGCTGGGACCCAGTACTTC CASRWTSGGAGTQYF TRBJ2-5 TRBV5-1 NA TRBD2
TGTGCCAGTAGTATAAGGACGACAGGGGATAGCAATCAGCCCCAGCATTTT CASSIRTTGDSNQPQHF TRBJ1-5 TRBV19 NA TRBD1
TGCGCCAGCAGCCAAGAAACTTCGAACAGGGTTTATGAAAAACTGTTTTTT CASSQETSNRVYEKLFF TRBJ1-4 TRBV4-3 NA NA
TGTGCCAGTGGTGACAGATCCTACGAGCAGTACTTC CASGDRSYEQYF TRBJ2-7 TRBV6-5 NA NA
TGTGCCAGCAGCCGTCGACAGGGGGAAAACACTGAAGCTTTCTTT CASSRRQGENTEAFF TRBJ1-1 TRBV11-2 NA TRBD1
TGTGCTAGTGGTATTCACCAGGGGACAGGGGGTAACGAGCAGTACTTC CASGIHQGTGGNEQYF TRBJ2-7 TRBV12-5 NA TRBD1